The 9 T cell receptor beta chains in this list originate from one sample, sequenced in a study of CD8 T cells in Susac syndrome. RNA amounts of about 0.5 to 1 ug underwent reverse transcription with random hexamers. TCRdb re-analysed the immunoSEQ multiplex PCR reads in MiXCR, keeping a single row per CDR3 protein. The data hold roughly 200,000 distinct CDR3 sequences, with roughly 94% observed a single time. Sequencing was carried out using CD4+ T cells from PBMCs. These receptors were obtained from a human donor with Susac syndrome.

The chain employs TRBV6-6 and TRBJ1-1, with 7 bases that match TRBD1. This CDR3 comprises 14 residues. V was pared by 7 bases and J by 4 bases, with 9 bases of the junction left unmatched. The germline V gene encodes CDR1 MNHNY and CDR2 SVGAGI (reference sequence). The CDR3 DNA reads as TGTGCCAGCAATCAAAGACAGGGTTCCACTGAAGCTTTCTTT. Translation gives CASNQRQGSTEAFF.

V usage is TRBV5-4 and J usage is TRBJ2-5, with 9 bases fitting TRBD1. V trimming: 2 bases; J trimming: 1 base; junction bases outside the gene matches: 3. The CDR3 has 15 amino acids. The V gene's germline CDR1 is SGHNT and CDR2 YYREEE (reference sequence). CDR3 sequence: CASSFGTGFQETQYF. The CDR3 DNA is TGTGCCAGCAGCTTCGGGACAGGGTTCCAAGAGACCCAGTACTTC.

This chain links TRBV18 with TRBJ2-1, with 8 bases aligning to TRBD1. Germline V gene lookup returns CDR1 KGHSH and CDR2 LQKENI. The ends lost 3 bases at V and 6 bases at J; junction bases unmatched: 13. This CDR3 region has 17 residues. DNA for the CDR3: TGTGCCAGCTCACCCTCCCTAGGACAGGGCCTGGGCAATGAGCAGTTCTTC. Its translation is CASSPSLGQGLGNEQFF.

The chain combines TRBV14 with TRBJ1-2, with 7 bases fitting TRBD1. CDR1 and CDR2 from the germline V gene are SGHDN and FVKESK. The CDR3 length is 13 residues. V shed 4 bases and J 7 bases; nucleotides not matched to a gene: 6. The CDR3 DNA is TGTGCCAGCAGCCCTGGTAACAGGGGTGGCTACACCTTC. Translation gives CASSPGNRGGYTF.

The V gene is TRBV9, the J gene TRBJ2-7; 7 bases map to TRBD1. V lost 0 bases, J lost 6 bases, and 12 bases stayed unmatched. Germline V CDR1 and CDR2: SGDLS, YYNGEE. This CDR3 contains 16 residues. CDR3 loop: CASSVALGTGDAEQYF. The CDR3 DNA is TGTGCCAGCAGCGTAGCTCTAGGAACAGGGGATGCCGAGCAGTACTTC.

The genes are TRBV12-5 and TRBJ1-2, with D maybe TRBD1 (5 bases). The CDR3 has 14 residues. Trimming cost V 4 bases and J 7 bases, with 16 bases left between them. The germline CDR1 and CDR2 sequences are LGHNT and FRNRAP. CDR3 in amino acids: CASGSGSRSFGYTF. The CDR3 nucleotides are TGTGCTAGTGGTTCAGGGAGTAGGTCCTTTGGCTACACCTTC.

The V gene is TRBV7-9, the J gene TRBJ1-1, with 9 bases lining up with TRBD1. Germline loops: CDR1 SEHNR, CDR2 FQNEAQ (reference sequence). With 7 bases clipped from V and 11 bases from J, the junction kept 11 bases outside the gene matches. This CDR3 has 13 residues. The CDR3 coding sequence is TGTGCCAGCACCTCAAGGGGGACAGGGAAGGCTTTCTTT. This sequence encodes CASTSRGTGKAFF. Full variable domain (outside the CDR3, taken from reference TRBV7-9 and TRBJ1-1): DTGVSQNPRHKITKRGQNVTFRCDPISEHNRLYWYRQTLGQGPEFLTYFQNEAQLEKSRLLSDRFSAERPKGSFSTLEIQRTEQGDSAMYLCASTSRGTGKAFFGQGTRLTVV.

The chain joins TRBV30 to TRBJ2-7; a weak D match, TRBD1 (5 bases). The CDR3 is made up of 15 amino acids. Trimming stripped 5 bases from V and 4 bases from J, with 21 bases between. Germline lookup yields CDR1 GTSNPN and CDR2 SVGIG (reference sequence). DNA of the CDR3: TGTGCCTGGGTTTCCAGGGCCGACCCCTATTACGAGCAGTACTTC. Its protein is CAWVSRADPYYEQYF.

The CDR3: CASSVAGGGETQYF. In DNA form, the CDR3 reads TGTGCCAGCAGCGTAGCGGGGGGCGGGGAGACCCAGTACTTC. This chain uses TRBV9 with TRBJ2-5; tentative D call: TRBD2 (7 bases). The CDR3 has 14 amino acids. Germline V gene data show CDR1 as SGDLS and CDR2 as YYNGEE. Between the trimmed V and J ends, which lost 0 bases and 5 bases, there was a span of 11 bases.